What follows are 24 T cell receptor beta chains derived from one specimen sequenced in a study of human CD8 memory T cell subsets. UMI-labeled 5' RACE was the method by which TCR beta libraries were made. TCRdb reanalyzed the 5' RACE reads, giving one entry per CDR3 protein sequence and no DNA. In all, the sample yields some 6,300 distinct CDR3 sequences. The sample was CD8+ stem-like memory T cells (TSCM and TCM) sorted from PBMCs. Documented subset: stem-like memory CD8 T cells (TSTEM), CCR7+ PD-1- TIGIT-. Receptors were obtained from a human donor in good health.

Frequency places this clonotype as large. The chain joins TRBV7-9 to TRBJ1-1; the D gene TCRdb calls, TRBD1, cannot be checked with no DNA. CDR1 SEHNR and CDR2 FQNEAQ come from the germline V gene (reference sequence). The CDR3 runs to 13 residues. The CDR3 reads CASSLALGDGAFF.

This chain links TRBV7-6 with TRBJ2-3; TCRdb lists TRBD2, though no DNA is available to test this call. In germline, CDR1 is SGHVS, CDR2 FNYEAQ. The CDR3 is 18 amino acids. The CDR3 here is CASSLAQPEASGTDTQYF.

The rearrangement joins TRBV10-2 to TRBJ2-7. The CDR3 runs 14 residues. Germline CDR1 reads WSHSY; CDR2 reads SAAADI. The CDR3: CAIILPGDSYEQYF.

The chain uses TRBV7-9 and TRBJ2-3; absent DNA, TCRdb's TRBD2 call cannot be checked. Germline V CDR1 and CDR2: SEHNR, FQNEAQ (reference sequence). There are 15 residues in the CDR3. CDR3 residues: CASSPRGEATDTQYF.

This rearrangement joins TRBV20-1 to TRBJ2-3. The CDR3 sequence is 13 residues long. The germline gives CDR1 DFQATT, CDR2 SNEGSKA (reference sequence). CDR3 loop: CSATPEGTDTQYF.

The CDR3 here is CASRVTRTGGNYGYTF. The chain couples TRBV6-5 to TRBJ1-2; TCRdb selects TRBD1, and the lack of DNA leaves this call unchecked. The germline V gene encodes CDR1 MNHEY and CDR2 SVGAGI. CDR3 length equals 16 residues.

This clonotype is called medium-sized based on its frequency. V gene TRBV29-1 combines with J gene TRBJ2-2. The CDR3 totals 12 residues. Germline CDR1 SQVTM, CDR2 ANQGSEA. CDR3 in amino acids: CSVEGETGELFF.

Measured by frequency, this clonotype is medium-sized. This chain links TRBV29-1 with TRBJ2-1; the TCRdb D gene call, TRBD2, has no DNA to confirm it. There are 15 residues in the CDR3. Germline CDR1 and CDR2: SQVTM and ANQGSEA. CDR3 sequence reads: CSVEGWEGSYNEQFF.

This sequence joins TRBV7-6 and TRBJ2-1; TCRdb lists TRBD1, though no DNA is available to test this call. Looked up from germline, CDR1 is SGHVS and CDR2 is FNYEAQ. The CDR3 consists of 15 residues. This chain's CDR3 is CASSGGAASYNEQFF.

This sequence joins TRBV5-4 and TRBJ2-1. From germline, CDR1 is SGHNT and CDR2 YYREEE (reference sequence). The CDR3 contains 11 residues. The CDR3 loop reads CASSLSSEQFF.

The rearrangement joins TRBV11-2 to TRBJ2-2; TCRdb calls TRBD2, which cannot be checked without DNA. From germline, CDR1 is SGHAT and CDR2 FQNNGV. This CDR3 has 14 residues. The chain's CDR3 is CASSPSDGPRELFF.

According to its frequency, this clonotype is medium-sized. The chain recombines TRBV7-6 with TRBJ1-6; with no DNA, the TCRdb D assignment of TRBD1 cannot be verified. The CDR3 length is 14 residues. In germline, CDR1 is SGHVS, CDR2 FNYEAQ. Here the CDR3 reads CASSYGQNNSPLHF.

V is TRBV4-2 and J is TRBJ2-1; the TRBD1 assignment by TCRdb is unverifiable without DNA. The germline gives CDR1 LGHNA, CDR2 YNFKEQ. The CDR3 is made up of 13 amino acids. The CDR3 loop reads CASSQVGGGEQFF.

The chain uses TRBV21-1 and TRBJ2-7; TCRdb calls TRBD1, which cannot be checked without DNA. TRBV21-1 is a pseudogene. The CDR3 has 11 amino acids. This CDR3 is CASHPGGEQYF.

The chain has TRBV20-1 and TRBJ2-2; the D call of TRBD2 rests on TCRdb alone, since no DNA is present to check it. In germline, CDR1 is DFQATT, CDR2 SNEGSKA (reference sequence). The CDR3 is 16 residues long. The CDR3 sequence: CSASLLSGGHTGELFF.

The chain couples TRBV7-6 to TRBJ2-1; without DNA, the TCRdb call of TRBD1 cannot be checked. This CDR3 contains 17 residues. Looked up from germline, CDR1 is SGHVS and CDR2 is FNYEAQ. CDR3 in amino acids: CASSAQAGGISYNEQFF.

V is TRBV20-1 and J is TRBJ2-7. The CDR3 is made up of 15 amino acids. Germline lookup yields CDR1 DFQATT and CDR2 SNEGSKA (reference sequence). CDR3 sequence reads: CSASALDTISYEQYF.

The CDR3 is CSATDREAGELFF. This chain uses TRBV20-1 with TRBJ2-2; TCRdb's D gene call, TRBD1, goes unchecked for lack of DNA. Germline loops: CDR1 DFQATT, CDR2 SNEGSKA (reference sequence). This CDR3 is 13 amino acids long.

V gene TRBV3-1 combines with J gene TRBJ2-7. This CDR3 region has 16 residues. Germline CDR1 reads LGHDT; CDR2 reads YNNKEL (reference sequence). This chain's CDR3 is CASSQDLDRTVDEQYF.

V gene TRBV29-1 combines with J gene TRBJ2-3; TCRdb lists TRBD2, though no DNA is available to test this call. Germline V gene data show CDR1 as SQVTM and CDR2 as ANQGSEA. There are 15 residues in the CDR3. CDR3 loop: CSAEGLAGEVDTQYF.

Frequency places this clonotype as medium-sized. The gene calls are TRBV15 and TRBJ2-5. There are 14 residues in the CDR3. Germline CDR1 reads LNHNV; CDR2 reads YYDKDF (reference sequence). The CDR3 protein is CATSRANTQETQYF.

This chain's CDR3 is CASSQSGAPFNSPLHF. The chain has TRBV4-1 and TRBJ1-6; TCRdb's D call of TRBD1 is untestable without DNA. The CDR3 spans 16 residues. Germline-derived CDR1 and CDR2 are MGHRA and YSYEKL.

The chain combines TRBV7-9 with TRBJ2-2. The CDR3 contains 16 residues. Per germline, CDR1 SEHNR and CDR2 FQNEAQ (reference sequence). CDR3 amino acids: CASSFAVTSNTGELFF.

This sequence joins TRBV28 and TRBJ2-7. Germline CDR1 is MDHEN and CDR2 is SYDVKM. The CDR3 loop spans 17 amino acids. This chain's CDR3 is CASSLLGDERLVYEQYF.